This passage covers 18 T cell receptor beta chains from one sample sequenced in a study of Graves' ophthalmopathy and Graves' hyperthyroidism. RNA transcripts were the template, and TCR beta CDR3 regions were amplified from them. RT-PCR with HTBI primers came first, then second-round multiplex PCR. TCRdb reanalysed the multiplex PCR reads using MiXCR and keeps one entry per CDR3 protein. The table lists over a million distinct CDR3 sequences, about 36% of them singletons. Input material: peripheral blood or thyroid tissue (not recorded which). All receptors derive from an adult man with Graves' hyperthyroidism.

This clonotype was recorded only once. The chain uses TRBV6-6 and TRBJ2-5, with D uncertain. V was trimmed by 0 bases and J by 2 bases, leaving 13 bases between them. The V gene's germline CDR1 is MNHNY and CDR2 SVGAGI (reference sequence). The CDR3 contains 16 residues. This CDR3 reads CASSYSETTTQETQYF. The CDR3, as DNA: TGTGCCAGCAGTTACTCTGAGACAACAACTCAAGAGACCCAGTACTTC.

The chain recombines TRBV2 with TRBJ1-2; 7 nucleotides align to TRBD1. The V gene end was trimmed by 4 bases and the J gene end by 7 bases; junction bases not matched to a gene: 6. The length of the CDR3 is 13 residues. Germline lookup yields CDR1 SNHLY and CDR2 FYNNEI. The CDR3 DNA follows: TGTGCCAGCAGTGGAGCGACAGGGTCTGGCTACACCTTC. Its translation: CASSGATGSGYTF.

V is TRBV7-2 and J is TRBJ2-3; 7 bases fit TRBD1. The V gene end was trimmed by 5 bases and the J gene end by 2 bases; junction bases not matched to a gene: 7. CDR3 size: 15 residues. Germline CDR1 is SGHTA and CDR2 is FQGNSA. CDR3 sequence (DNA): TGTGCCAGCAGCCGACTGGACAGGTTCACAGATACGCAGTATTTT. As protein: CASSRLDRFTDTQYF.

The chain carries TRBV19 and TRBJ1-5; the D gene is possibly TRBD1 (6 bases). Germline V gives CDR1 LNHDA, CDR2 SQIVND (reference sequence). The V gene lost 9 bases and the J gene lost 3 bases, with 18 bases spanning the gap. CDR3 size: 15 residues. The DNA for the CDR3 is TGTGCCAGCACTAAGGGGGGAACAGTCAATCAGCCCCAGCATTTT. Protein sequence: CASTKGGTVNQPQHF.

As for this clonotype: A much more abundant neighbour one base away suggests this may be a read error. V and J are TRBV20-1 and TRBJ1-2; possible D gene TRBD1, 5 bases. Trimming shortened V by 5 bases and J by 8 bases, and 15 bases separated the two germline ends. This CDR3 spans 12 amino acids. Germline lookup yields CDR1 DFQATT and CDR2 SNEGSKA (reference sequence). This CDR3 reads CSAYIEGQGYTF. CDR3 nucleotide sequence: TGCAGTGCTTACATAGAGGGGCAAGGCTACACCTTC.

A word on this clonotype: Given the absence of the conserved phenylalanine or tryptophan at the CDR3 end, a read error is likely. It is unclear where the CDR3 begins or ends on the DNA, so no DNA is shown, and the CDR3 is as TCRdb lists it. The CDR3 loop is CASSRGTVS. The rearrangement links TRBV7-3 to TRBJ2-6; the table's D call, TRBD1, was not checked against the DNA. The CDR3 has 9 residues if both end residues are counted. Per germline, CDR1 SGHTA and CDR2 FQGTGA.

As to this clonotype: Sequence at one end of the junction differs from germline and may be a read error. The chain has TRBV6-5 and TRBJ1-5; D is perhaps TRBD1 (6 bases). CDR3 length: 13 amino acids. Germline loops: CDR1 MNHEY, CDR2 SVGAGI. CDR3 coding DNA: TGTGCCAGCACTACAGGTGCTGGACAGCCCCGGCATTTT. Translating gives CASTTGAGQPRHF.

This clonotype was recorded at least ten times. The chain has TRBV7-2 and TRBJ2-5; 11 bases match TRBD2. Germline CDR1 reads SGHTA; CDR2 reads FQGNSA. The CDR3 covers 17 residues. V shed 0 bases and J 8 bases; nucleotides not matched to a gene: 11. The CDR3 loop is CASSLAGLVAGGETQYF. CDR3 DNA: TGTGCCAGCAGCTTAGCCGGCCTAGTAGCGGGAGGGGAAACCCAGTACTTC.

This clonotype has at least ten counts. The chain joins TRBV29-1 to TRBJ1-2; TRBD1 agrees at 12 bases. The J segment lost 3 bases and the V segment lost 7 bases, leaving 6 bases of the junction unmatched. This CDR3 region has 14 residues. Germline loops: CDR1 SQVTM, CDR2 ANQGSEA. The CDR3 is CSGAGQGADYGYTF. Here the CDR3 DNA reads TGCAGCGGCGCGGGACAGGGGGCTGACTATGGCTACACCTTC.

This chain uses TRBV5-5 with TRBJ1-1; D unclear. The V gene's germline CDR1 is SGHKS and CDR2 YYEKEE (reference sequence). Between the trimmed V and J ends, which lost 0 bases and 2 bases, there was a span of 8 bases. The CDR3 is made up of 14 amino acids. The CDR3 nucleotides read TGTGCCAGCAGCTTGGAGGTCCCTAACACTGAAGCTTTCTTT. Translating it yields CASSLEVPNTEAFF.

In regard to this clonotype: A much larger clone differs by one base, so this may be a read error. V is TRBV9 and J is TRBJ1-5, with 7 positions matching TRBD1. V was clipped by 5 bases and J by 9 bases; unmatched bases: 14. This CDR3 is built from 15 residues. CDR1 is SGDLS and CDR2 is YYNGEE in the germline V gene. The CDR3 is CASSTGQAAGGPQHF. Here the CDR3 DNA reads TGTGCCAGCAGTACTGGACAGGCGGCGGGTGGGCCCCAGCATTTT.

In this sample, this clonotype turned up many times. This chain uses TRBV12-3 or TRBV12-4 with TRBJ1-6, with TRBD1 matching over 11 bases. V trimming: 5 bases; J trimming: 0 bases; junction bases outside the gene matches: 3. This CDR3 region has 17 residues. This CDR3 is CASSLGTGGSYNSPLHF. In nucleotides, the CDR3 is TGTGCCAGCAGTCTTGGGACAGGGGGCTCCTATAATTCACCCCTCCACTTT.

This chain uses TRBV19 with TRBJ2-2; 8 positions match TRBD2. V lost 5 bases to trimming and J lost 7 bases; unmatched junction nucleotides: 12. Germline V gene lookup returns CDR1 LNHDA and CDR2 SQIVND (reference sequence). CDR3 length equals 16 residues. CDR3 residues: CASSSGVAGTGGELFF. The CDR3 region has the DNA TGTGCCAGTAGTTCAGGAGTAGCGGGGACCGGCGGGGAGCTGTTTTTT.

This clonotype was picked up many times. The chain joins TRBV5-1 to TRBJ1-2; D is undetermined. The CDR3 contains 15 residues. V shed 4 bases and J shed 3 bases, with 16 bases lying between them. Germline CDR1 and CDR2: SGHRS and YFSETQ. CDR3 sequence: CASSRETGGDYGYTF. CDR3 nucleotides: TGCGCCAGCAGCCGAGAGACGGGAGGAGACTATGGCTACACCTTC.

In its sample, this clonotype was seen a few times. V is TRBV7-8 and J is TRBJ2-6, with 9 positions matching TRBD1. The ends lost 1 base at V and 1 base at J; junction bases unmatched: 14. The CDR3 is 21 residues long. CDR1 and CDR2 from the germline V gene are SGHVS and FQNEAQ. The CDR3 loop is CASSLEVLGGQGESGANVLTF. The DNA of the CDR3 is TGTGCCAGCAGCTTAGAGGTTCTAGGGGGACAGGGCGAGTCTGGGGCCAACGTCCTGACTTTC. Full variable domain (rest looked up from reference TRBV7-8 and TRBJ2-6): GAGVSQSPRYKVAKRGQDVALRCDPISGHVSLFWYQQALGQGPEFLTYFQNEAQLDKSGLPSDRFFAERPEGSVSTLKIQRTQQEDSAVYLCASSLEVLGGQGESGANVLTFGAGSRLTVL.

The DNA for the CDR3 is TGTGCCATGAGTGGGGGGAATGAGCAGTTCTTC. This encodes CAMSGGNEQFF. V and J are TRBV12-3 or TRBV12-4 and TRBJ2-1, with D tentatively TRBD2 (6 bases). The CDR3 length is 11 residues. V lost 10 bases to trimming and J lost 7 bases, with 11 bases between them.

In this sample, this clonotype turned up many times. The chain recombines TRBV15 with TRBJ2-2; D remains ambiguous. The CDR3 consists of 17 residues. With 3 bases removed from V and 3 bases from J, the gap between germline ends came to 17 bases. CDR1 and CDR2 (germline): LNHNV, YYDKDF (reference sequence). The chain's CDR3 is CATSSDDSSRDTGELFF. For the CDR3, the DNA is TGTGCCACCAGCAGCGACGACTCATCAAGGGACACCGGGGAGCTGTTTTTT.

About this clonotype itself: At one of its ends the junction is not consistent with the germline gene, which may arise from a read error. V is TRBV10-2 and J is TRBJ2-7; TRBD1 aligns across 9 bases. Looked up from germline, CDR1 is WSHSY and CDR2 is SAAADI. The CDR3 length is 16 residues. CDR3 residues: CACSAPGQGIAYEQYF. DNA for the CDR3: TGCGCCTGCAGTGCCCCAGGACAGGGGATCGCCTACGAGCAGTACTTC.